The TCR beta chain under discussion was sequenced for a study of OX40 agonist ivuxolimab in advanced cancers. Generated by immunoSEQ multiplex PCR, the TCRdb table keeps only in-frame clones and is missing some. Of some 81,000 clones in the sample, around 80% were seen once. Germline V CDR1 and CDR2: PRHDT, FYEKMQ (reference sequence). This CDR3 has 14 amino acids. Trimming left V 0 bases short and J 2 bases short, with 8 bases between. The receptor comes from an adult with an advanced solid tumor such as melanoma, head and neck, liver or kidney cancer. The starting material was CD4+ or CD8+ T cells sorted from blood, obtained in a trial of the OX40 agonist ivuxolimab. This chain uses TRBV13 with TRBJ2-7; D is possibly TRBD1 or TRBD2 (5 bases each). CDR3: CASSLGQGPYEQYF. The CDR3 bases are TGTGCCAGCAGCTTAGGGCAGGGACCCTACGAGCAGTACTTC.